The 28 T cell receptor beta chains reported below all come from one sample, sequenced in a study of cytomegalovirus exposure and HLA in healthy donors. The method was immunoSEQ multiplex PCR; TCRdb's version includes in-frame clones alone and lacks a portion of them. This table holds under 200,000 clones, approximately 86% found once. The specimen sequenced was PBMCs. All receptors derive from a woman between 18 and 30 years old in good health and CMV-seronegative.

The rearrangement joins TRBV5-1 to TRBJ1-1, with no clear D. V lost 6 bases, J lost 1 base, and 13 bases lay in between. The CDR3 consists of 14 residues. Looked up from germline, CDR1 is SGHRS and CDR2 is YFSETQ. The CDR3 loop is CASTTGLSNTEAFF. CDR3 nucleotides: TGCGCCAGCACGACCGGACTGTCGAACACTGAAGCTTTCTTT.

The chain links TRBV6-1 to TRBJ1-2; D unresolved. The CDR3 has 10 amino acids. Trimming stripped 7 bases from V and 6 bases from J, with 6 bases between. Looked up from germline, CDR1 is MNHNS and CDR2 is SASEGT. CDR3 bases: TGTGCCAGCAAGAGGGATGGCTACACCTTC. Translated, it gives CASKRDGYTF.

The V and J genes are TRBV6-5 and TRBJ1-6, with a weak D call TRBD1 (5 bases). In germline, CDR1 is MNHEY, CDR2 SVGAGI. This CDR3 has 15 amino acids. Between the trimmed V and J ends, which lost 0 bases and 10 bases, there was a span of 13 bases. The CDR3 DNA reads TGTGCCAGCAGTTACTCTCGGCAGGGAAGATCACCCCTCCACTTT. The encoded protein is CASSYSRQGRSPLHF.

The gene calls are TRBV4-1 and TRBJ2-5; 7 positions match TRBD2. V trimming: 1 base; J trimming: 1 base; junction bases outside the gene matches: 6. The CDR3 length is 16 residues. CDR1 is MGHRA, CDR2 YSYEKL, per germline. The CDR3 loop reads CASSQAGGGVQETQYF. The CDR3, as DNA: TGCGCCAGCAGCCAAGCGGGGGGAGGGGTCCAAGAGACCCAGTACTTC.

The chain carries TRBV9 and TRBJ2-1, with D unclear. Trimming pared 7 bases from V and 0 bases from J, leaving 5 bases between. This CDR3 spans 12 amino acids. CDR1 is SGDLS and CDR2 is YYNGEE in the germline V gene. The CDR3 nucleotides read TGTGCCAGCGGGCCCTCCTACAATGAGCAGTTCTTC. This codes for CASGPSYNEQFF.

On this clone: One end of the junction is discordant with germline, which a read error may explain. The rearrangement uses TRBV10-2 and TRBJ1-6; 9 nucleotides line up with TRBD1. CDR3 length: 14 residues. Germline lookup yields CDR1 WSHSY and CDR2 SAAADI. This chain's CDR3 is CASRGDRDNSPLHF. The CDR3 DNA reads as TGCGCCAGCAGGGGGGACAGGGATAACTCACCCCTCCACTTT.

This clone was counted many times. The gene calls are TRBV5-1 and TRBJ1-1; D perhaps matches TRBD1 (5 bases). The germline CDR1 and CDR2 sequences are SGHRS and YFSETQ. This CDR3 is built from 15 residues. Trimming took 0 bases from V and 1 from J, leaving 10 bases between them. CDR3: CASSLGGQGNTEAFF. The CDR3 DNA follows: TGCGCCAGCAGCTTGGGTGGTCAGGGGAACACTGAAGCTTTCTTT. Full variable domain (missing parts from reference TRBV5-1 and TRBJ1-1): KAGVTQTPRYLIKTRGQQVTLSCSPISGHRSVSWYQQTPGQGLQFLFEYFSETQRNKGNFPGRFSGRQFSNSRSEMNVSTLELGDSALYLCASSLGGQGNTEAFFGQGTRLTVV.

Only a few counts were recorded for this clone. The chain combines TRBV4-3 with TRBJ2-3, with D maybe TRBD1 (6 bases). Germline V gene data show CDR1 as LGHNA and CDR2 as YSLEER. The CDR3 length is 14 residues. The germline V and J ends were trimmed by 4 bases and 5 bases, with 13 bases remaining between them. The CDR3: CASSRDEGVDTQYF. Here the CDR3 DNA reads TGCGCCAGCAGCCGAGACGAGGGGGTAGATACGCAGTATTTT.

V usage is TRBV27 and J usage is TRBJ2-1, with TRBD1 as a possible D gene (6 bases). Germline CDR1 reads MNHEY; CDR2 reads SMNVEV (reference sequence). This CDR3 has 16 amino acids. With 4 bases removed from V and 1 base from J, the gap between germline ends came to 14 bases. The CDR3 is CASSSLPQGSYNEQFF. The CDR3 DNA follows: TGTGCCAGCAGTTCGTTACCACAGGGTTCCTACAATGAGCAGTTCTTC.

The V call is TRBV6-5, the J call TRBJ2-7; 8 bases are shared with TRBD1. CDR1 is MNHEY and CDR2 is SVGAGI in the germline V gene. This CDR3 has 14 residues. Trimming cost V 6 bases and J 3 bases; bases outside gene matches: 7. In DNA, the CDR3 is TGTGCCAGCAGACGACAGGGGACCAACTACGAGCAGTACTTC. It encodes CASRRQGTNYEQYF.

The V and J genes are TRBV15 and TRBJ1-2, with 9 bases matching TRBD1. The CDR3 has 15 residues. The V and J ends lost 1 base and 12 bases, in that order; junction bases with no gene match: 12. CDR1 and CDR2 (germline): LNHNV, YYDKDF (reference sequence). The CDR3 spells CATSRGYRGPSVDTF. The CDR3 DNA reads TGTGCCACCAGCAGAGGTTACAGGGGGCCCTCGGTGGACACCTTC.

This sequence joins TRBV4-3 and TRBJ1-2, with 9 bases identical to TRBD1. The germline V gene has CDR1 LGHNA and CDR2 YSLEER. V lost 0 bases and J lost 4; bases outside the gene matches: 9. CDR3 length equals 17 residues. The CDR3 sequence is CASSQDYGGQGLYGYTF. The CDR3 DNA reads as TGCGCCAGCAGCCAAGATTACGGAGGACAGGGGCTCTATGGCTACACCTTC.

V gene TRBV12-5 combines with J gene TRBJ1-2, with 8 bases fitting TRBD1. V gave up 1 base and J gave up 7 bases; unmatched junction bases: 2. Germline CDR1 LGHNT, CDR2 FRNRAP. This CDR3 is 13 amino acids long. For the CDR3, the DNA is TGTGCTAGTGGTTTGGCGACAGGGGTTGGCTACACCTTC. This codes for CASGLATGVGYTF. Variable domain in full (rest from reference TRBV12-5 and TRBJ1-2): DARVTQTPRHKVTEMGQEVTMRCQPILGHNTVFWYRQTMMQGLELLAYFRNRAPLDDSGMPKDRFSAEMPDATLATLKIQPSEPRDSAVYFCASGLATGVGYTFGSGTRLTVV.

The chain combines TRBV4-3 with TRBJ2-7, with 8 bases identical to TRBD1. Germline CDR1 and CDR2: LGHNA and YSLEER. CDR3 length equals 16 residues. Germline trimming cut 0 bases from V and 6 bases from J; bases unmatched to any gene: 10. Written as DNA, the CDR3 is TGCGCCAGCAGCCAAGAAGAAGGGACAGGAGGTTTCGAGCAGTACTTC. Its translation is CASSQEEGTGGFEQYF.

As DNA, the CDR3 is TGTGCCAGCAGTCACGTAGCGGGCCTAGGAGCCGGGGAGCTGTTTTTT. Its translation: CASSHVAGLGAGELFF. The chain recombines TRBV2 with TRBJ2-2; 7 nucleotides align to TRBD2. Germline V gives CDR1 SNHLY, CDR2 FYNNEI. The CDR3 runs 16 residues. The V segment lost 5 bases and the J segment 6 bases; nucleotides outside the gene matches: 12.

The chain couples TRBV5-4 to TRBJ1-1; D not resolved. Trimming stripped 4 bases from V and 6 bases from J, with 22 bases between. This CDR3 spans 16 amino acids. Germline V gene lookup returns CDR1 SGHNT and CDR2 YYREEE (reference sequence). This CDR3 is CASSLGGVAPLAEAFF. As DNA, the CDR3 is TGTGCCAGCAGCCTCGGTGGAGTTGCGCCCTTGGCTGAAGCTTTCTTT.

The V and J genes are TRBV7-9 and TRBJ2-3; 10 bases map to TRBD2. This CDR3 has 15 amino acids. Germline loops: CDR1 SEHNR, CDR2 FQNEAQ (reference sequence). The V segment lost 1 base and the J segment 6 bases; nucleotides outside the gene matches: 4. Here the CDR3 reads CASSLEREGLDTQYF. The CDR3 DNA is TGTGCCAGCAGCTTAGAGCGGGAGGGCCTTGATACGCAGTATTTT. The full variable domain, completed using reference TRBV7-9 and TRBJ2-3, is DTGVSQNPRHKITKRGQNVTFRCDPISEHNRLYWYRQTLGQGPEFLTYFQNEAQLEKSRLLSDRFSAERPKGSFSTLEIQRTEQGDSAMYLCASSLEREGLDTQYFGPGTRLTVL.

The CDR3 is CASSVGLAGGRETQYF. Written as DNA, the CDR3 is TGTGCCAGCAGCGTGGGGCTAGCGGGAGGTCGAGAGACCCAGTACTTC. V and J are TRBV9 and TRBJ2-5; TRBD2 matches at 11 bases. V shed 2 bases, J shed 4 bases, and the junction held 7 bases outside the gene matches. CDR1 and CDR2 from the germline V gene are SGDLS and YYNGEE. The CDR3 sequence is 16 residues long.

The chain joins TRBV6-5 to TRBJ1-6; possibly TRBD1 for D (5 bases). Germline V lookup: CDR1 MNHEY, CDR2 SVGAGI. This CDR3 is built from 16 residues. V was clipped by 4 bases and J by 9 bases, with 19 bases between them. Here the CDR3 DNA reads TGTGCCAGCAGTTCGAAGGGTTCAGGGCAAGTTTCACCCCTCCACTTT. It yields the protein CASSSKGSGQVSPLHF.

This clone was picked up many times. The chain combines TRBV6-4 with TRBJ1-6, with 10 bases aligning to TRBD1. Looked up from germline, CDR1 is MRHNA and CDR2 is SNTAGT. This CDR3 comprises 15 residues. The junction had 0 bases not matched to a gene; V was cut back by 0 bases and J by 7 bases. The CDR3: CASSDSTGGNSPLHF. CDR3 DNA: TGTGCCAGCAGTGACTCGACAGGGGGCAATTCACCCCTCCACTTT.

This clone has a single count. The rearrangement uses TRBV6-1 and TRBJ1-2; D is unclear. The CDR3 spans 16 residues. The germline CDR1 and CDR2 sequences are MNHNS and SASEGT. V was shortened by 2 bases and J by 8 bases, with 21 bases between the two germline ends. The CDR3 sequence: CASSENGQDQTRGYTF. The CDR3 coding sequence is TGTGCCAGCAGTGAAAATGGGCAGGATCAAACTCGGGGCTACACCTTC.

The chain carries TRBV2 and TRBJ2-7; 9 bases fit TRBD1. J was trimmed by 1 base and V by 6 bases; bases with no gene match: 4. Germline values: CDR1 SNHLY, CDR2 FYNNEI. The CDR3 runs to 14 residues. The DNA of the CDR3 is TGTGCCAGCAGAGGGACAGGGAATTCCTACGAGCAGTACTTC. Its protein product is CASRGTGNSYEQYF.

The chain carries TRBV5-4 and TRBJ2-7; 10 nucleotides match TRBD2. From germline, CDR1 is SGHNT and CDR2 YYREEE (reference sequence). The CDR3 runs to 15 residues. With 5 bases clipped from V and 4 bases from J, the junction kept 9 bases outside the gene matches. CDR3 sequence: CASSPSGRESYEQYF. The DNA for the CDR3 is TGTGCCAGCAGTCCGAGCGGGAGGGAGTCGTACGAGCAGTACTTC.

This sequence joins TRBV9 and TRBJ2-7; 8 bases are shared with TRBD2. Per germline, CDR1 SGDLS and CDR2 YYNGEE. J was trimmed by 2 bases and V by 0 bases; bases with no gene match: 7. This CDR3 contains 16 residues. CDR3 protein: CASSVDEVAGTYEQYF. The DNA of the CDR3 is TGTGCCAGCAGCGTAGACGAAGTAGCGGGGACCTACGAGCAGTACTTC.

This chain uses TRBV27 with TRBJ2-1, with D uncertain. This CDR3 contains 16 residues. Germline CDR1 reads MNHEY; CDR2 reads SMNVEV (reference sequence). V lost 3 bases, J lost 0 bases, and 12 bases lay in between. The CDR3 loop is CASSFSRMFSYNEQFF. CDR3 DNA: TGTGCCAGCAGTTTTTCTAGGATGTTCTCCTACAATGAGCAGTTCTTC.

The rearrangement joins TRBV7-2 to TRBJ1-1; 11 bases are shared with TRBD1. CDR3 length equals 15 residues. J gave up 4 bases and V 3 bases, and 4 bases lay outside the gene matches. Germline V lookup: CDR1 SGHTA, CDR2 FQGNSA. The CDR3 DNA follows: TGTGCCAGCAGCTTCCAGGGGACAGGGGGCACTGAAGCTTTCTTT. It yields the protein CASSFQGTGGTEAFF. The complete variable domain, with remaining parts taken from reference TRBV7-2 and TRBJ1-1, reads GAGVSQSPSNKVTEKGKDVELRCDPISGHTALYWYRQSLGQGLEFLIYFQGNSAPDKSGLPSDRFSAERTGGSVSTLTIQRTQQEDSAVYLCASSFQGTGGTEAFFGQGTRLTVV.

The chain carries TRBV27 and TRBJ1-2; the D is unclear. Germline CDR1 reads MNHEY; CDR2 reads SMNVEV (reference sequence). Trimming removed 7 bases from V and 5 bases from J, with 26 bases in between. CDR3 size: 17 residues. The CDR3: CASTRIQRARRTYGYTF. CDR3 DNA sequence: TGTGCCAGCACCAGAATACAGAGGGCCCGAAGAACATATGGCTACACCTTC.

The chain has TRBV11-2 and TRBJ2-1; D perhaps matches TRBD2 (6 bases). The length of the CDR3 is 13 residues. V was trimmed by 6 bases and J by 6 bases, leaving 12 bases between them. Germline V CDR1 and CDR2: SGHAT, FQNNGV. CDR3 DNA sequence: TGTGCCAGCAGAGCGGGCAGTCTCAATGAGCAGTTCTTC. Translated, it gives CASRAGSLNEQFF.